This is a list of T cell receptor beta chains from one sample in a study of T cell clonotyping in hematopoietic cell transplantation. Profiled with immunoSEQ multiplex PCR; TCRdb holds only in-frame clones, not every one. Among about 3,200 clones listed, about 90% were seen once. The source was PBMCs, collected at the time of graft-versus-host disease after allogeneic stem cell transplant. The receptors shown here come from a male patient between 60 and 69 years old who had an allogeneic stem cell transplant from a related donor, so the T cells may come from the graft donor. Some clones in this sample may be carry-over from other donors' samples. The CDR3 runs from the conserved cysteine through the conserved F or W. Each record gives: clone size, V gene, J gene, D gene, CDR3 protein, CDR3 DNA. The D gene is left open where the match is weak. Clone size is shown for a subset of rows, as once, few, many or a class of expanded clone.

abundance: .; v_gene: TRBV19; j_gene: TRBJ1-1; d_gene: .; CDR3aa: CASSIDGPNTEAFF; CDR3nt: TGTGCCAGTAGTATTGATGGGCCTAACACTGAAGCTTTCTTT
abundance: .; v_gene: TRBV6-1; j_gene: TRBJ2-5; d_gene: .; CDR3aa: CASSDPRGKVAETQYF; CDR3nt: TGTGCCAGCAGTGACCCCCGGGGGAAGGTGGCAGAGACCCAGTACTTC
abundance: .; v_gene: TRBV5-1; j_gene: TRBJ1-1; d_gene: TRBD1; CDR3aa: CASRGGQGPEGAFF; CDR3nt: TGCGCCAGCAGAGGGGGACAGGGGCCCGAGGGGGCTTTCTTT
abundance: .; v_gene: TRBV10-3; j_gene: TRBJ2-3; d_gene: TRBD2; CDR3aa: CAISDGLAGGVDTQYF; CDR3nt: TGTGCCATCAGTGACGGACTAGCGGGGGGTGTGGATACGCAGTATTTT
abundance: .; v_gene: TRBV4-1; j_gene: TRBJ2-2; d_gene: .; CDR3aa: CASSQEYTGELFF; CDR3nt: TGCGCCAGCAGCCAGGAGTACACCGGGGAGCTGTTTTTT
abundance: .; v_gene: TRBV9; j_gene: TRBJ1-4; d_gene: .; CDR3aa: CASSVGQTATNEKLFF; CDR3nt: TGTGCCAGCAGCGTAGGGCAGACAGCAACTAATGAAAAACTGTTTTTT
abundance: .; v_gene: TRBV15; j_gene: TRBJ2-7; d_gene: .; CDR3aa: CATSHERGEDEQYF; CDR3nt: TGTGCCACCAGCCATGAAAGGGGTGAGGACGAGCAGTACTTC
abundance: .; v_gene: TRBV28; j_gene: TRBJ1-2; d_gene: TRBD1; CDR3aa: CASSNVQGIPYGYTF; CDR3nt: TGTGCCAGCAGTAATGTACAGGGGATTCCTTATGGCTACACCTTC
abundance: .; v_gene: TRBV5-1; j_gene: TRBJ1-6; d_gene: .; CDR3aa: CASSSTGHRNSPLHF; CDR3nt: TGCGCCAGCAGCTCTACGGGGCATCGGAATTCACCCCTCCACTTT
abundance: .; v_gene: TRBV4-3; j_gene: TRBJ1-3; d_gene: .; CDR3aa: CASSPPDREGNTIYF; CDR3nt: TGCGCCAGCAGCCCTCCGGATCGAGAGGGAAACACCATATATTTT
abundance: .; v_gene: TRBV6-5; j_gene: TRBJ2-7; d_gene: .; CDR3aa: CASSRSYEQYF; CDR3nt: TGTGCCAGCAGTCGTTCCTACGAGCAGTACTTC
abundance: once; v_gene: TRBV5-4; j_gene: TRBJ2-7; d_gene: TRBD1; CDR3aa: CASSPGTGPYEQYF; CDR3nt: TGTGCCAGCAGCCCCGGGACAGGACCATACGAGCAGTACTTC
abundance: few; v_gene: TRBV4-1; j_gene: TRBJ1-1; d_gene: .; CDR3aa: CASSRQRNTEAFF; CDR3nt: TGCGCCAGCAGCCGACAGCGGAACACTGAAGCTTTCTTT
abundance: .; v_gene: TRBV7-9; j_gene: TRBJ2-7; d_gene: TRBD2; CDR3aa: CASSNELAGAYEQYF; CDR3nt: TGTGCCAGCAGCAATGAACTAGCGGGGGCCTACGAGCAGTACTTC
abundance: .; v_gene: TRBV28; j_gene: TRBJ1-5; d_gene: .; CDR3aa: CASRTAGIVQPQHF; CDR3nt: TGTGCCAGCAGGACGGCGGGAATAGTTCAGCCCCAGCATTTT
abundance: .; v_gene: TRBV15; j_gene: TRBJ1-2; d_gene: TRBD1; CDR3aa: CATSRGTDFLSYTF; CDR3nt: TGTGCCACCAGCAGGGGGACAGACTTCTTGAGCTACACCTTC
abundance: .; v_gene: TRBV4-3; j_gene: TRBJ2-1; d_gene: .; CDR3aa: CASSLGRDEQFF; CDR3nt: TGCGCCAGTTCTCTGGGGCGTGATGAGCAGTTCTTC
abundance: .; v_gene: TRBV7-6; j_gene: TRBJ1-1; d_gene: .; CDR3aa: CASTRDPFDTEAFF; CDR3nt: TGTGCCAGCACTAGGGACCCGTTCGACACTGAAGCTTTCTTT
abundance: .; v_gene: TRBV7-3; j_gene: TRBJ2-1; d_gene: TRBD2; CDR3aa: CASSWGGGPYNEQFF; CDR3nt: TGTGCCAGCAGCTGGGGCGGGGGGCCCTACAATGAGCAGTTCTTC
abundance: .; v_gene: TRBV30; j_gene: TRBJ1-1; d_gene: .; CDR3aa: CAWSVVADTEAFF; CDR3nt: TGTGCCTGGAGTGTGGTGGCCGACACTGAAGCTTTCTTT
abundance: .; v_gene: TRBV7-3; j_gene: TRBJ1-2; d_gene: .; CDR3aa: CASHSNNGLTYGYTF; CDR3nt: TGTGCCAGCCATTCGAATAACGGACTGACCTATGGCTACACCTTC
abundance: .; v_gene: TRBV19; j_gene: TRBJ2-1; d_gene: .; CDR3aa: CASSIRSGYYNEQFF; CDR3nt: TGTGCCAGTAGTATACGTAGCGGATACTACAATGAGCAGTTCTTC
abundance: .; v_gene: TRBV6-5; j_gene: TRBJ1-1; d_gene: TRBD1; CDR3aa: CASRKGTGRAFF; CDR3nt: TGTGCCAGCAGGAAAGGGACAGGGAGAGCTTTCTTT
abundance: .; v_gene: TRBV5-1; j_gene: TRBJ2-3; d_gene: .; CDR3aa: CASSLELPGDTQYF; CDR3nt: TGCGCCAGCAGCTTGGAACTCCCAGGCGATACGCAGTATTTT
abundance: once; v_gene: TRBV9; j_gene: TRBJ2-3; d_gene: .; CDR3aa: CASSAQRRASTDTQYF; CDR3nt: TGTGCCAGCAGCGCCCAAAGGAGGGCTAGCACAGATACGCAGTATTTT
abundance: .; v_gene: TRBV9; j_gene: TRBJ1-3; d_gene: TRBD1; CDR3aa: CASSGTGGETGNTIYF; CDR3nt: TGTGCCAGCAGCGGCACAGGGGGTGAAACTGGAAACACCATATATTTT
abundance: .; v_gene: TRBV27; j_gene: TRBJ2-1; d_gene: .; CDR3aa: CASSAASDGFANEQFF; CDR3nt: TGTGCCAGTTCTGCCGCGAGCGACGGTTTTGCCAATGAGCAGTTCTTC
abundance: .; v_gene: TRBV7-3; j_gene: TRBJ1-3; d_gene: .; CDR3aa: CASSHGGEGLNTIYF; CDR3nt: TGTGCCAGCAGCCACGGGGGGGAAGGGCTAAACACCATATATTTT
abundance: .; v_gene: TRBV19; j_gene: TRBJ2-2; d_gene: .; CDR3aa: CASRRQFLSTRNTGELFF; CDR3nt: TGTGCCAGTAGAAGACAGTTCCTCAGTACCCGAAACACCGGGGAGCTGTTTTTT
abundance: once; v_gene: TRBV30; j_gene: TRBJ1-2; d_gene: .; CDR3aa: CAWSGTENYGYTF; CDR3nt: TGTGCCTGGAGTGGAACGGAGAACTATGGCTACACCTTC
abundance: .; v_gene: TRBV7-7; j_gene: TRBJ2-1; d_gene: TRBD2; CDR3aa: CASSLAGTSGVGEQFF; CDR3nt: TGTGCCAGCAGCTTAGCGGGGACTAGCGGGGTCGGTGAGCAGTTCTTC
abundance: .; v_gene: TRBV12-5; j_gene: TRBJ2-3; d_gene: TRBD1; CDR3aa: CASGLVRTGQRWTDTQYF; CDR3nt: TGTGCTAGTGGTTTGGTCAGGACAGGGCAACGGTGGACAGATACGCAGTATTTT
abundance: .; v_gene: TRBV4-2; j_gene: TRBJ2-1; d_gene: .; CDR3aa: CASSQDENEQFF; CDR3nt: TGTGCCAGCAGCCAAGATGAAAATGAGCAGTTCTTC
abundance: .; v_gene: TRBV6-5; j_gene: TRBJ2-3; d_gene: .; CDR3aa: CASSPGVNTQYF; CDR3nt: TGTGCCAGCAGTCCGGGGGTCAATACGCAGTATTTT
abundance: few; v_gene: TRBV4-3; j_gene: TRBJ2-2; d_gene: TRBD2; CDR3aa: CASSLLAGGAFGELFF; CDR3nt: TGCGCCAGCAGCCTGCTGGCGGGGGGTGCGTTCGGGGAGCTGTTTTTT
abundance: .; v_gene: TRBV6-1; j_gene: TRBJ2-2; d_gene: .; CDR3aa: CASTPGQKNTGELFF; CDR3nt: TGTGCCAGCACCCCCGGACAGAAGAACACCGGGGAGCTGTTTTTT
abundance: .; v_gene: TRBV5-4; j_gene: TRBJ1-2; d_gene: TRBD1; CDR3aa: CASSSGYDRGEGYTF; CDR3nt: TGTGCCAGCAGCTCCGGCTACGACAGGGGGGAGGGCTACACCTTC
abundance: .; v_gene: TRBV7-2; j_gene: TRBJ1-2; d_gene: .; CDR3aa: CASSLELANYYGYTF; CDR3nt: TGTGCCAGCAGCTTAGAATTGGCCAACTACTATGGCTACACCTTC
abundance: .; v_gene: TRBV28; j_gene: TRBJ2-1; d_gene: .; CDR3aa: CASSIDNEQFF; CDR3nt: TGTGCCAGCAGCATAGACAATGAGCAGTTCTTC
abundance: .; v_gene: TRBV21-1; j_gene: TRBJ2-4; d_gene: .; CDR3aa: CASSVGQGAGWGGLAKNIQYF; CDR3nt: .
abundance: .; v_gene: TRBV4-3; j_gene: TRBJ2-3; d_gene: .; CDR3aa: CASSQESGTDTQYF; CDR3nt: TGCGCCAGCAGCCAAGAGTCGGGGACAGATACGCAGTATTTT
abundance: .; v_gene: TRBV7-8; j_gene: TRBJ1-5; d_gene: .; CDR3aa: CASSLLTFDQPQHF; CDR3nt: TGTGCCAGCAGCTTACTCACATTCGATCAGCCCCAGCATTTT
abundance: .; v_gene: TRBV7-8; j_gene: TRBJ1-1; d_gene: .; CDR3aa: CASRATGLNTEAFF; CDR3nt: TGTGCCAGCAGGGCCACAGGGTTGAACACTGAAGCTTTCTTT
abundance: .; v_gene: TRBV6-6; j_gene: TRBJ1-1; d_gene: .; CDR3aa: CASSYSVETEAFF; CDR3nt: TGTGCCAGCAGTTACTCCGTTGAGACTGAAGCTTTCTTT
abundance: .; v_gene: TRBV25-1; j_gene: TRBJ1-5; d_gene: .; CDR3aa: CASSILGQPQHF; CDR3nt: TGTGCCAGCAGTATATTGGGTCAGCCCCAGCATTTT
abundance: .; v_gene: TRBV29-1; j_gene: TRBJ2-1; d_gene: .; CDR3aa: CSVEPYPDRTYNEQFF; CDR3nt: TGCAGCGTCGAGCCCTACCCTGACAGGACTTACAATGAGCAGTTCTTC
abundance: .; v_gene: TRBV12-5; j_gene: TRBJ1-6; d_gene: .; CDR3aa: CASGPSQGGNSPLHF; CDR3nt: TGTGCTAGTGGTCCTTCCCAGGGAGGAAATTCACCCCTCCACTTT
abundance: .; v_gene: TRBV6-6; j_gene: TRBJ1-3; d_gene: TRBD1; CDR3aa: CASIQTGDKGNTIYF; CDR3nt: TGTGCCAGCATTCAGACAGGGGATAAAGGAAACACCATATATTTT